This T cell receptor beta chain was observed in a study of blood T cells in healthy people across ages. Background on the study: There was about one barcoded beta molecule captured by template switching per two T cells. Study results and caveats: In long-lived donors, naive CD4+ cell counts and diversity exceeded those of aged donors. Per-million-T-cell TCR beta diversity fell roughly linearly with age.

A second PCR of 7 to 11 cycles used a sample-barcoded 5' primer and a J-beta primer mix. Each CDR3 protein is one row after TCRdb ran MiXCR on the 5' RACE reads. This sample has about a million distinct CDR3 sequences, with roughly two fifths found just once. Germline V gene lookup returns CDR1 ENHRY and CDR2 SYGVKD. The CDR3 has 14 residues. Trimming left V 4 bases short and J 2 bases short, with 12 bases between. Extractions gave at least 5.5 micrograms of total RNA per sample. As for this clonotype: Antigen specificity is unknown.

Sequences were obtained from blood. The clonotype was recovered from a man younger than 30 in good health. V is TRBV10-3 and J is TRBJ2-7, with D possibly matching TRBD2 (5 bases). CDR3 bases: TGTGCCATCAGTGCGGGATCCTTAACCTACGAGCAGTACTTC. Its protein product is CAISAGSLTYEQYF.